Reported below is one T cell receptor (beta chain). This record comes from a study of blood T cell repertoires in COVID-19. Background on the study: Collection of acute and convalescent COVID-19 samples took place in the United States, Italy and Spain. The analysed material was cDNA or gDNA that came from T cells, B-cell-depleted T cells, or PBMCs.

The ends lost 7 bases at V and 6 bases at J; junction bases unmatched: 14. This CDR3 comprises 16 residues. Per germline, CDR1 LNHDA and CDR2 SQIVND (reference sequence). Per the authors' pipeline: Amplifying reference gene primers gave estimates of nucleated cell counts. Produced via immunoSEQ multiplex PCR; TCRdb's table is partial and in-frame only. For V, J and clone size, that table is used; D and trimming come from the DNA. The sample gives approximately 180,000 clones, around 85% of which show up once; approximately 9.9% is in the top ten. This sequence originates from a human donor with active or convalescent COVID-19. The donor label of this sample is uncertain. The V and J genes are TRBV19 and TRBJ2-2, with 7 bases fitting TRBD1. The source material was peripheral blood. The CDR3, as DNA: TGTGCCAGTACCGGGGCCGCGATGACAGGGCCCGGGGAGCTGTTTTTT. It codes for CASTGAAMTGPGELFF.